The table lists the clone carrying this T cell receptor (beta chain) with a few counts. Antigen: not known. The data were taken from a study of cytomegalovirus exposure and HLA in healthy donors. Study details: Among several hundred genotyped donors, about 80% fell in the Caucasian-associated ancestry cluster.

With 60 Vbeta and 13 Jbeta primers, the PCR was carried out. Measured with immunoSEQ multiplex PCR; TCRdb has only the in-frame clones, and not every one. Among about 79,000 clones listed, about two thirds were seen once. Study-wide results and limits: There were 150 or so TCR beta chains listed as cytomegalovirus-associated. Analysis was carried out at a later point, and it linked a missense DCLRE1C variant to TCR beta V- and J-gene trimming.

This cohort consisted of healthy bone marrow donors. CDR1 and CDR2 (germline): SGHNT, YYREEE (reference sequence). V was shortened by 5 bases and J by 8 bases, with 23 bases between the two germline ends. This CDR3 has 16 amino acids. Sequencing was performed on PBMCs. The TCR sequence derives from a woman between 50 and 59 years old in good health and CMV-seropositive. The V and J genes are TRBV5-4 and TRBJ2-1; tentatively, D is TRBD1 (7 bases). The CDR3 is CASSRGGDSTLDEQFF. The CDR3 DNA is TGTGCCAGCAGTCGCGGAGGGGACAGTACCTTAGATGAGCAGTTCTTC.